The rows below give T cell receptor beta chains drawn from one sample of a study of T cell responses to AZD1222 COVID-19 vaccine. Sequenced by immunoSEQ multiplex PCR; TCRdb stores in-frame clones only, minus some. This sample has approximately 90,000 clones, with roughly nine tenths found just once. Specimen: peripheral blood, collected on day 0 of AZD1222 vaccination. The receptors originated from an adult in good health. The CDR3 runs from the conserved cysteine through the conserved F or W. The D gene is left open where the match is weak. A row's size may be missing; if present it is once, few, many or a size class.

v_call,clone_size,d_call,j_call,cdr3_aa,cdr3_nt
TRBV6-5,.,TRBD1,TRBJ2-5,CASSMQGALETQYF,TGTGCCAGCTCTATGCAGGGGGCTCTGGAGACCCAGTACTTC
TRBV18,.,TRBD1,TRBJ2-7,CASSPGQTKYEQYF,TGTGCCAGCTCACCGGGACAGACCAAGTACGAGCAGTACTTC
TRBV4-2,.,.,TRBJ1-4,CASSQVGSPATNEKLFF,TGTGCCAGCAGCCAAGTAGGGTCCCCCGCAACTAATGAAAAACTGTTTTTT
TRBV5-6,few,.,TRBJ1-2,CASNSFPGTFYGYTF,TGTGCCAGCAACTCCTTCCCTGGGACCTTCTATGGCTACACCTTC
TRBV29-1,few,TRBD1,TRBJ2-7,CSVWTPWTGETYEQYF,TGCAGCGTTTGGACCCCGTGGACAGGGGAGACCTACGAGCAGTACTTC
TRBV7-8,.,TRBD1,TRBJ1-4,CASSLAGTGGNEKLFF,TGTGCCAGCAGCTTAGCTGGGACAGGGGGGAATGAAAAACTGTTTTTT
TRBV4-2,.,TRBD1,TRBJ1-2,CASSPGQGGEYGYTF,TGTGCCAGCAGCCCCGGCCAGGGGGGGGAATATGGCTACACCTTC
TRBV29-1,.,TRBD1,TRBJ1-6,CSAGTGGSSPLHF,TGCAGCGCCGGGACAGGGGGTAGTTCACCCCTCCACTTT
TRBV11-2,.,.,TRBJ2-7,CASSQEGGGEQYF,TGTGCCAGCAGCCAGGAGGGGGGAGGTGAGCAGTACTTC
TRBV2,.,TRBD1,TRBJ2-7,CATGQAPAVVYEQYF,TGTGCCACCGGACAGGCTCCGGCGGTCGTGTACGAGCAGTACTTC
TRBV5-5,.,.,TRBJ2-2,CASRTVNTGELFF,TGTGCCAGCCGGACAGTGAACACCGGGGAGCTGTTTTTT
TRBV2,.,.,TRBJ2-3,CALGFDTQYF,TGTGCCCTCGGGTTTGATACGCAGTATTTT
TRBV6-5,.,.,TRBJ2-4,CASSALWGTKNIQYF,TGTGCCAGCAGCGCCCTATGGGGGACCAAAAACATTCAGTACTTC
TRBV3-1/TRBV3-2,.,TRBD1,TRBJ2-3,CASSQDFRTTGFGDTQYF,TGTGCCAGCAGCCAAGATTTCAGGACGACAGGGTTCGGAGATACGCAGTATTTT
TRBV2,.,.,TRBJ1-4,CASSKTQGFPTNEKLFF,TGTGCCAGCAGCAAGACCCAGGGGTTTCCAACTAATGAAAAACTGTTTTTT
TRBV2,few,.,TRBJ1-1,CASLNTEAFF,TGTGCCAGCTTGAACACTGAAGCTTTCTTT
TRBV19,.,.,TRBJ1-5,CASMEGRGAQPQHF,TGTGCCAGTATGGAGGGCAGGGGTGCTCAGCCCCAGCATTTT
TRBV2,.,.,TRBJ1-1,CASSGAQVPTEAFF,TGTGCCAGCTCTGGGGCGCAGGTGCCCACTGAAGCTTTCTTT
TRBV4-1,.,.,TRBJ2-7,CASSQELRGPRYEQYF,TGCGCCAGCAGCCAAGAGCTACGGGGCCCTCGGTACGAGCAGTACTTC
TRBV2,.,TRBD1,TRBJ1-6,CASSRDTGGDSPLHF,TGTGCCAGCAGTAGGGACACAGGGGGTGATTCACCCCTCCACTTT
TRBV5-1,once,TRBD1,TRBJ1-1,CASSPGTGNTEAFF,TGCGCCAGCAGCCCCGGGACAGGGAACACTGAAGCTTTCTTT
TRBV6-1,.,.,TRBJ2-5,CASSEWTVYHAETQYF,TGTGCCAGCAGTGAATGGACCGTTTACCACGCGGAGACCCAGTACTTC
TRBV18,.,.,TRBJ2-3,CASSRRGWTDTQYF,TGTGCCAGCTCACGCAGGGGATGGACAGATACGCAGTATTTT
TRBV12-2,.,.,TRBJ1-5,CASRPLGSQPQHF,TGTGCAAGTCGCCCCCTAGGGTCTCAGCCCCAGCATTTT
TRBV12-3/TRBV12-4,.,.,TRBJ1-1,CASRTLNTEAFF,TGTGCCAGCAGAACCTTGAACACTGAAGCTTTCTTT
TRBV28,few,.,TRBJ1-1,CASSLSVLNPSFVNTEAFF,TGTGCCAGCAGTTTGTCGGTGCTCAACCCATCGTTTGTGAACACTGAAGCTTTCTTT
TRBV18,.,.,TRBJ2-2,CASSPGGANTGELFF,TGTGCCAGCTCACCCGGCGGGGCGAACACCGGGGAGCTGTTTTTT
TRBV5-6,.,TRBD1,TRBJ1-1,CASSEGQGALLNTEAFF,TGTGCCAGCAGCGAGGGACAGGGGGCTCTATTGAACACTGAAGCTTTCTTT
TRBV15,few,.,TRBJ2-7,CATSRGAQYEQYF,TGTGCCACCAGTAGAGGGGCTCAATACGAGCAGTACTTC
TRBV6-5,once,TRBD1,TRBJ2-7,CASSRSGTGGYEQYF,TGTGCCAGCAGCCGAAGCGGGACAGGGGGCTACGAGCAGTACTTC
TRBV6-5,once,TRBD1,TRBJ1-2,CASRSTGAGYGYTF,TGTGCCAGCAGGTCGACAGGGGCGGGATATGGCTACACCTTC
TRBV4-1,.,.,TRBJ1-1,CASSQVGLSTEAFF,TGCGCCAGCAGCCAAGTCGGTCTTTCAACTGAAGCTTTCTTT
TRBV6-5,.,.,TRBJ1-1,CASIPQGPRFAEAFF,TGTGCCAGCATTCCTCAGGGCCCCCGTTTCGCTGAAGCTTTCTTT
TRBV28,once,.,TRBJ2-7,CASSRGYEQYF,TGTGCCAGCAGTCGGGGGTACGAGCAGTACTTC
TRBV30,.,.,TRBJ2-6,CAWAMGSGANVLTF,TGTGCCTGGGCGATGGGTTCTGGGGCCAACGTCCTGACTTTC
TRBV20-1,once,.,TRBJ2-2,CSASPIGSDTGELFF,TGCAGTGCTAGTCCCATCGGGAGCGACACCGGGGAGCTGTTTTTT
TRBV2,.,.,TRBJ1-6,CASKDPRSPLHF,TGTGCCAGCAAGGACCCTCGTTCACCCCTCCACTTT
TRBV28,.,.,TRBJ1-2,CASSLSQDYGYTF,TGTGCCAGCAGTTTGTCACAGGACTATGGCTACACCTTC
TRBV3-1/TRBV3-2,.,.,TRBJ2-7,CASSQGPHQPPYEQYF,TGTGCCAGCAGCCAGGGACCCCACCAACCACCCTACGAGCAGTACTTC
TRBV9,.,TRBD1,TRBJ2-7,CASSPTGAAYEQYF,TGTGCCAGCAGCCCGACAGGGGCGGCCTACGAGCAGTACTTC
TRBV23-1,.,TRBD1,TRBJ2-3,CASSPLLGQGGTDTQYF,TGCGCCAGCAGTCCTCTATTAGGACAGGGGGGCACAGATACGCAGTATTTT
TRBV19,.,.,TRBJ1-5,CASRRGVQQPQHF,TGTGCCAGTAGGAGAGGGGTGCAGCAGCCCCAGCATTTT
TRBV5-4,.,TRBD2,TRBJ2-5,CASSLVVAGSQETQYF,TGTGCCAGCAGCTTGGTAGTAGCGGGGAGCCAAGAGACCCAGTACTTC
TRBV11-1,.,.,TRBJ2-7,CASSLSADHEQYF,TGTGCCAGCAGCTTATCCGCGGACCACGAGCAGTACTTC
TRBV6-2/TRBV6-3,.,.,TRBJ1-4,CASSGQAREKLFF,TGTGCCAGCAGTGGGCAGGCTCGGGAAAAACTGTTTTTT
TRBV23-1,.,.,TRBJ1-1,CASSHVGGAGTEAFF,TGCGCCAGCAGTCATGTAGGTGGGGCGGGCACTGAAGCTTTCTTT
TRBV7-8,.,.,TRBJ1-2,CASIEEPGQQGFGYTF,TGTGCCAGCATCGAGGAACCGGGACAACAGGGCTTTGGCTACACCTTC
TRBV30,.,.,TRBJ2-7,CAWSVRGHEQYF,TGTGCCTGGAGTGTGCGGGGGCACGAGCAGTACTTC
TRBV5-8,.,.,TRBJ1-1,CASSRSGVLNTEAFF,TGTGCCAGCAGCCGTTCAGGGGTCCTGAACACTGAAGCTTTCTTT
TRBV5-1,.,TRBD1,TRBJ1-1,CASSFRDREGTEAFF,TGCGCCAGCAGCTTCCGGGACAGGGAGGGGACTGAAGCTTTCTTT
TRBV7-9,.,.,TRBJ2-7,CASSLGVGGGGEQYF,TGTGCCAGCAGCTTAGGGGTAGGTGGGGGTGGCGAGCAGTACTTC
TRBV27,once,.,TRBJ2-7,CASSLSEGAGYDF,TGTGCCAGCAGTTTAAGCGAGGGGGCGGGGTACGACTTC
TRBV6-5,.,TRBD1,TRBJ1-3,CASSQRQGKGNTIYF,TGTGCCAGCAGCCAGAGACAGGGAAAAGGAAACACCATATATTTT
TRBV6-5,.,TRBD1,TRBJ1-2,CASSLPGQGFYGYTF,TGTGCCAGCAGTTTACCGGGACAGGGGTTCTATGGCTACACCTTC
TRBV5-1,.,TRBD1,TRBJ2-1,CASSSGPGQGAYNEQFF,TGCGCCAGCAGCTCAGGACCGGGACAGGGGGCCTACAATGAGCAGTTCTTC